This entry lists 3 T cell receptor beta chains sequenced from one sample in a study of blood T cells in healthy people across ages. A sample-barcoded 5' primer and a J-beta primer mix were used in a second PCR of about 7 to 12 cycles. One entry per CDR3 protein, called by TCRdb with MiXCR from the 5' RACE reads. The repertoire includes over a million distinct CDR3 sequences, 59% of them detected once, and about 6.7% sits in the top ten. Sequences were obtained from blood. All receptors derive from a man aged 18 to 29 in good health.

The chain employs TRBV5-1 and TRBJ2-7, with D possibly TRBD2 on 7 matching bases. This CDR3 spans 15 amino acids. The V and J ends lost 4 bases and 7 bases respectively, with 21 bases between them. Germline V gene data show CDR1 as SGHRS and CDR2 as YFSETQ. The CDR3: CASSPEGGPRKEQYF. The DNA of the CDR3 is TGCGCCAGCAGCCCCGAGGGGGGGCCAAGAAAAGAGCAGTACTTC.

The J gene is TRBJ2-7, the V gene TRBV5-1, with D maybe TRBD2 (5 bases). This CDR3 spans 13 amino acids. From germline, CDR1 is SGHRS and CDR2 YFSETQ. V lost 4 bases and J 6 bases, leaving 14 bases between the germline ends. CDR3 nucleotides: TGCGCCAGCAGCCCCTTGGACTGGTCCGAGCAGTACTTC. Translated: CASSPLDWSEQYF.

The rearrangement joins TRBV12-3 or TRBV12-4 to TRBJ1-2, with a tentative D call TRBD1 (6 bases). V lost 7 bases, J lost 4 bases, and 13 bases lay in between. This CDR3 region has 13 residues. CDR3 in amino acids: CASNHDRPYGYTF. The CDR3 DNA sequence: TGTGCCAGCAATCACGACAGGCCCTATGGCTACACCTTC.